The next 10 T cell receptor beta chains were all read from a single sample in a study of beta chain features in type 1 diabetes. Study-wide results and caveats: In every one of the four CD4+ subsets, TCRB CDR3s were moderately but significantly shorter in Type 1 diabetes patients.

Their target antigens are unknown. TCRB transcripts that were expressed got sequenced, as all of the isolated RNA had been reverse transcribed. TCRdb's copy holds only in-frame clones and misses some; the assay was immunoSEQ multiplex PCR. The sample yields about 99,000 clones, about 26% seen once. The sample consisted of central memory CD4+ T cells from blood. The receptor source for this set is a woman between 18 and 30 years old with type 1 diabetes.

The chain uses TRBV27 and TRBJ2-1, with 10 bases identical to TRBD2. Germline lookup yields CDR1 MNHEY and CDR2 SMNVEV (reference sequence). V dropped 4 bases and J dropped 4; count of bases not matched to a gene: 4. This CDR3 region has 15 residues. CDR3 bases: TGTGCCAGCAGTTCGGCACTAGCGGGGTACAATGAGCAGTTCTTC. It specifies CASSSALAGYNEQFF.

The V gene is TRBV5-1, the J gene TRBJ1-1; no clear D gene. CDR1 and CDR2 (germline): SGHRS, YFSETQ. Trimming cost V 5 bases and J 2 bases, with 10 bases left between them. This CDR3 contains 13 residues. The CDR3 sequence is CASRFADNTEAFF. The CDR3 coding sequence is TGCGCCAGCAGGTTCGCGGATAACACTGAAGCTTTCTTT.

The chain recombines TRBV4-1 with TRBJ2-1, with TRBD2 matching 12 bases. The CDR3 contains 17 residues. Per the germline V gene, CDR1 is MGHRA and CDR2 is YSYEKL. Germline trimming cut 4 bases from V and 8 bases from J; bases unmatched to any gene: 12. In nucleotides, the CDR3 is TGCGCCAGCAGCCTTACCGAGACTAGCGGGAGAGCGTATGAGCAGTTCTTC. It is translated as CASSLTETSGRAYEQFF.

A few counts support this clone. The chain couples TRBV19 to TRBJ2-1, with D possibly matching TRBD1 (7 bases). Germline values: CDR1 LNHDA, CDR2 SQIVND (reference sequence). The CDR3 totals 12 residues. V was cut by 4 bases and J by 9 bases, with 10 bases left in between. This chain's CDR3 is CASSNRGGEQFF. The DNA for the CDR3 is TGTGCCAGTAGTAACAGGGGAGGTGAGCAGTTCTTC.

The chain carries TRBV6-1 and TRBJ1-5, with a possible D match to TRBD1 (5 bases). The CDR3 loop spans 14 amino acids. Deletions cut 6 bases from V and 0 bases from J, with 9 bases between. Germline V gene lookup returns CDR1 MNHNS and CDR2 SASEGT. The CDR3 DNA reads as TGTGCCAGCAGCAAGACAGCTAGCAATCAGCCCCAGCATTTT. This sequence encodes CASSKTASNQPQHF.

The rearrangement links TRBV9 to TRBJ2-5; 7 bases fit TRBD2. From germline, CDR1 is SGDLS and CDR2 YYNGEE. With V trimmed by 0 bases and J by 5 bases, 7 bases remained unmatched. CDR3 length: 15 residues. DNA of the CDR3: TGTGCCAGCAGCGTAGTCGCTAGCGGATCCGAGACCCAGTACTTC. It encodes CASSVVASGSETQYF.

The rearrangement uses TRBV9 and TRBJ2-3; TRBD2 agrees at 12 bases. The germline gives CDR1 SGDLS, CDR2 YYNGEE. This CDR3 contains 18 residues. Trimming at V came to 0 bases and at J to 6 bases, leaving 11 bases not matched to a gene. CDR3 in DNA: TGTGCCAGCAGCGTAGATGGGGGACTAGCGGGTCGACGGGATACGCAGTATTTT. It encodes CASSVDGGLAGRRDTQYF.

This clone showed up just a few times. The chain has TRBV25-1 and TRBJ2-4; a possible D gene is TRBD2 (7 bases). The germline CDR1 and CDR2 sequences are MGHDK and SYGVNS. The CDR3 has 15 residues. The V gene lost 1 base and the J gene lost 5 bases, with 12 bases spanning the gap. The CDR3 coding sequence is TGTGCCAGCAGTGAATTGGGGGGGGCCGAAAACATTCAGTACTTC. Protein: CASSELGGAENIQYF.

This clone was recorded a few times. The chain uses TRBV5-1 and TRBJ2-7; TRBD1 matches at 9 bases. V lost 3 bases, J lost 0 bases, and 7 bases stayed unmatched. The CDR3 loop spans 16 amino acids. The germline V gene encodes CDR1 SGHRS and CDR2 YFSETQ. CDR3: CASSSQGARSSYEQYF. The CDR3 nucleotides read TGCGCCAGCAGCTCACAGGGGGCTAGGAGCTCCTACGAGCAGTACTTC.

J is TRBJ2-5 and V is TRBV5-1; 8 bases map to TRBD1. V trimming: 7 bases; J trimming: 5 bases; junction bases outside the gene matches: 4. Germline V gives CDR1 SGHRS, CDR2 YFSETQ. The CDR3 covers 12 residues. The DNA of the CDR3 is TGCGCCAGCGGCGGGACAGGCGAGACCCAGTACTTC. Encoded protein: CASGGTGETQYF.